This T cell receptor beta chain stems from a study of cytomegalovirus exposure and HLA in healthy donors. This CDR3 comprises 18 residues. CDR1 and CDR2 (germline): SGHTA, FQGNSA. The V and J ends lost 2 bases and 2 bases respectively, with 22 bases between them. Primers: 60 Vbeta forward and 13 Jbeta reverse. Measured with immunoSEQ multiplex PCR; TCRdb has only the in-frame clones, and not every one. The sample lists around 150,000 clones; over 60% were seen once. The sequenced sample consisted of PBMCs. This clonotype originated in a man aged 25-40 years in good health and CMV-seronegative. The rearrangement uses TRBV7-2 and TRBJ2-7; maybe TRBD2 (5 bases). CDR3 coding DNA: TGTGCCAGCAGCTTACGGGGTTTTGCAAAAGGGATCGCCTACGAGCAGTACTTC. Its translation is CASSLRGFAKGIAYEQYF.